A single sample is the source of the 32 T cell receptor beta chains below, sequenced in a study of T cell repertoires in cytomegalovirus infection. Each CDR3 protein is one row after TCRdb ran MiXCR on the reads. Found here are approximately 260,000 distinct CDR3 sequences, over 15% of them singletons; the top ten hold approximately 44%. Sequenced: CD8+ T cells from PBMCs. These receptors came from a human donor in good health (CMV status not recorded). Some clones in this sample may be carry-over from other donors' samples.

Turning to this clonotype: This may stem from a read error, because a much larger clone lies one nucleotide away. This chain connects TRBV28 to TRBJ2-7; no clear D gene. The germline V and J ends were trimmed by 4 bases and 3 bases, with 7 bases remaining between them. Germline loops: CDR1 MDHEN, CDR2 SYDVKM. The CDR3 has 12 residues. In DNA form, the CDR3 reads TGTGCCAGCAGTTCCCCACTCTACGAGCAGTACTTC. Translated: CASSSPLYEQYF.

The chain employs TRBV7-6 and TRBJ2-1; D ambiguous. This CDR3 has 14 amino acids. Germline V lookup: CDR1 SGHVS, CDR2 FNYEAQ. The V end was cut by 2 bases, the J end by 6 bases, with 11 bases between. CDR3 in DNA: TGTGCCAGCAGCTTAATAGGGCGCCTCAATGAGCAGTTCTTC. Protein sequence: CASSLIGRLNEQFF.

This clonotype came up a few times. CDR3: CASRITAGQKHF. The CDR3 DNA is TGTGCCAGCAGGATAACCGCGGGACAGAAGCATTTT. The genes are TRBV25-1 and TRBJ1-5; TRBD1 matches at 7 bases. J gave up 14 bases and V 6 bases, and 10 bases lay outside the gene matches. CDR3 size: 12 residues. Germline CDR1 and CDR2: MGHDK and SYGVNS.

This clonotype was picked up a small number of times. The chain uses TRBV7-8 and TRBJ2-1; 9 bases match TRBD2. After removal of 1 base from V and 2 bases from J, the junction contained 9 bases not matched to a gene. The CDR3 totals 18 residues. Germline V lookup: CDR1 SGHVS, CDR2 FQNEAQ. CDR3 nucleotides: TGTGCCAGCAGCTTAGGTAGCGGGGGTGCTACTGCCTACAATGAGCAGTTCTTC. As protein: CASSLGSGGATAYNEQFF.

This clonotype was seen a few times. This chain joins TRBV11-1 and TRBJ2-1, with a weak D call TRBD1 (5 bases). Per the germline V gene, CDR1 is SGHAT and CDR2 is FQDESV (reference sequence). Deletions cut 5 bases from V and 3 bases from J, with 26 bases between. CDR3 length equals 19 residues. CDR3 sequence (DNA): TGTGCCAGCAGCCCCCCCCCCAGGGTCATATCCCGTAACTACAATGAGCAGTTCTTC. Its translation is CASSPPPRVISRNYNEQFF.

The chain combines TRBV4-1 with TRBJ2-5; D is unclear. Trimming removed 0 bases at V and 6 bases at J, with 8 bases between. The CDR3 length is 13 residues. CDR1 MGHRA and CDR2 YSYEKL come from the germline V gene. CDR3 DNA: TGCGCCAGCAGCCAAGATTCATTGAAGACCCAGTACTTC. It is translated as CASSQDSLKTQYF.

The J gene is TRBJ1-6, the V gene TRBV19; D gene unclear. The CDR3 totals 15 residues. V was cut by 3 bases and J by 5 bases, with 11 bases left in between. Germline lookup yields CDR1 LNHDA and CDR2 SQIVND (reference sequence). The CDR3 loop reads CASSMWGAHNSPLHF. CDR3 in DNA: TGTGCCAGTAGTATGTGGGGAGCTCATAATTCACCCCTCCACTTT.

This clonotype appeared many times. This sequence joins TRBV7-2 and TRBJ2-7, with a weak D call TRBD2 (6 bases). The V gene's germline CDR1 is SGHTA and CDR2 FQGNSA. CDR3 length: 16 amino acids. V was cut by 2 bases and J by 5 bases, with 19 bases left in between. The CDR3 reads CASSLYAGREQDEQYF. The CDR3 nucleotides are TGTGCCAGCAGCTTATACGCGGGAAGGGAACAAGACGAGCAGTACTTC.

At least ten counts were recorded for this clonotype. The chain has TRBV7-2 and TRBJ2-2, with 8 positions matching TRBD2. V trimming: 5 bases; J trimming: 6 bases; junction bases outside the gene matches: 14. The CDR3 spans 17 residues. The germline gives CDR1 SGHTA, CDR2 FQGNSA. In DNA form, the CDR3 reads TGTGCCAGCAGCCCGGAGGGACTAGTGGGCTTCTCCGGGGAGCTGTTTTTT. It translates to CASSPEGLVGFSGELFF.

This clonotype occurred many times. J is TRBJ2-1 and V is TRBV19; tentatively, D is TRBD2 (5 bases). The germline V gene encodes CDR1 LNHDA and CDR2 SQIVND (reference sequence). The CDR3 spans 15 residues. The V gene lost 3 bases and the J gene lost 2 bases, with 11 bases spanning the gap. CDR3 coding DNA: TGTGCCAGTAGTATCTTCGGGGAGACCTACAATGAGCAGTTCTTC. Protein: CASSIFGETYNEQFF. The whole variable domain, filled in from reference TRBV19 and TRBJ2-1, reads DGGITQSPKYLFRKEGQNVTLSCEQNLNHDAMYWYRQDPGQGLRLIYYSQIVNDFQKGDIAEGYSVSREKKESFPLTVTSAQKNPTAFYLCASSIFGETYNEQFFGPGTRLTVL.

V gene TRBV24-1 combines with J gene TRBJ2-5; no clear D. The germline V gene encodes CDR1 KGHDR and CDR2 SFDVKD. The CDR3 has 11 amino acids. V was cut by 6 bases and J by 4 bases, with 5 bases left in between. CDR3 DNA: TGTGCCACCAGTTGGGGAGAGACCCAGTACTTC. Its protein product is CATSWGETQYF.

A word on this clonotype: A much more abundant neighbour one base away suggests this may be a read error. The V gene is TRBV6-6, the J gene TRBJ2-7; a possible D gene is TRBD1 (6 bases). From germline, CDR1 is MNHNY and CDR2 SVGAGI (reference sequence). The CDR3 loop spans 13 amino acids. The CDR3 DNA follows: TGTGCCAGCAGTTACCTTGGGGGCCGCGAGCGGTACTTC. It codes for CASSYLGGRERYF.

A few counts support this clonotype. V usage is TRBV4-2 and J usage is TRBJ1-1, with 8 bases fitting TRBD1. Germline loops: CDR1 LGHNA, CDR2 YNFKEQ. With 4 bases clipped from V and 4 bases from J, the junction kept 14 bases outside the gene matches. The CDR3 has 17 residues. In DNA, the CDR3 is TGTGCCAGCAGCCGTGCGCGGCAGGGGGCTAAGGGCACTGAAGCTTTCTTT. Its protein is CASSRARQGAKGTEAFF.

This chain joins TRBV29-1 and TRBJ2-2; D is uncertain. V lost 1 base and J lost 6, with 12 bases in between. Germline CDR1 reads SQVTM; CDR2 reads ANQGSEA. The CDR3 has 14 amino acids. CDR3 protein: CSVEGVGRAGELFF. CDR3 sequence (DNA): TGCAGCGTTGAAGGGGTAGGGCGCGCCGGGGAGCTGTTTTTT.

V usage is TRBV28 and J usage is TRBJ1-6, with D tentatively TRBD1 (5 bases). The CDR3 has 17 amino acids. V was cut by 7 bases and J by 7 bases, with 23 bases left in between. Per germline, CDR1 MDHEN and CDR2 SYDVKM. The CDR3 reads CASTLGRADYENSPLHF. Here the CDR3 DNA reads TGTGCCAGCACCCTCGGCAGGGCGGATTATGAGAATTCACCCCTCCACTTT.

This clonotype was seen repeatedly, ten times or more. This chain connects TRBV7-8 to TRBJ2-2; 10 bases align to TRBD1. The germline gives CDR1 SGHVS, CDR2 FQNEAQ. This CDR3 region has 16 residues. Trimming at V came to 2 bases and at J to 2 bases, leaving 2 bases not matched to a gene. This CDR3 is CASSLRTGGNTGELFF. In DNA, the CDR3 is TGTGCCAGCAGCTTAAGGACAGGGGGAAACACCGGGGAGCTGTTTTTT.

This clonotype has at least ten counts. J is TRBJ1-2 and V is TRBV7-6; 8 nucleotides match TRBD1. The CDR3 loop spans 13 amino acids. Germline V gives CDR1 SGHVS, CDR2 FNYEAQ. V lost 1 base to trimming and J lost 5 bases; unmatched junction nucleotides: 0. CDR3 protein: CASSLGTGYGYTF. CDR3 DNA: TGTGCCAGCAGCTTAGGGACAGGGTATGGCTACACCTTC.

The chain carries TRBV12-3 or TRBV12-4 and TRBJ1-1; 7 positions agree with TRBD1. Unmatched junction bases numbered 5, after V lost 3 bases and J lost 1 base. CDR3 size: 15 residues. This chain's CDR3 is CASSLRDSPNTEAFF. In DNA, the CDR3 is TGTGCCAGCAGTTTGCGGGACAGCCCGAACACTGAAGCTTTCTTT.

This clonotype came up many times. The V call is TRBV20-1, the J call TRBJ1-1, with D perhaps TRBD1 (5 bases). V lost 0 bases, J lost 1 base, and 15 bases lay in between. Germline CDR1 DFQATT, CDR2 SNEGSKA (reference sequence). The CDR3 spans 16 residues. In nucleotides, the CDR3 is TGCAGTGCTAGAGATTTGGGAAGGGACTCGAACACTGAAGCTTTCTTT. It yields the protein CSARDLGRDSNTEAFF.

V is TRBV28 and J is TRBJ2-3; the match to TRBD2 covers 8 bases. This CDR3 has 19 amino acids. Germline CDR1 reads MDHEN; CDR2 reads SYDVKM. Losses at the gene ends were 0 bases for V and 2 bases for J; bases not matched to a gene: 13. The CDR3 spells CASSLWGAWRGAHTDTQYF. The CDR3 region has the DNA TGTGCCAGCAGTTTATGGGGTGCGTGGCGGGGGGCCCACACAGATACGCAGTATTTT.

The chain employs TRBV5-4 and TRBJ2-3; tentatively, D is TRBD1 (6 bases). V gave up 5 bases and J gave up 4 bases, with 17 bases separating them. In germline, CDR1 is SGHNT, CDR2 YYREEE (reference sequence). This CDR3 has 15 amino acids. The DNA for the CDR3 is TGTGCCAGCAGGGACAGCCCTACGCCGGCAGATACGCAGTATTTT. Its translation is CASRDSPTPADTQYF.

The genes are TRBV6-2 or TRBV6-3 and TRBJ2-2; either TRBD1 or TRBD2 may supply D (5 bases each). The germline V gene encodes CDR1 MNHEY and CDR2 SVGEGT. This CDR3 has 16 amino acids. V was shortened by 2 bases and J by 5 bases, with 15 bases between the two germline ends. DNA for the CDR3: TGTGCCAGCAGTTACCGCAGGGACCAAACGACCGGGGAGCTGTTTTTT. It translates to CASSYRRDQTTGELFF.

This clonotype appeared many times. The rearrangement links TRBV19 to TRBJ1-5, with D tentatively TRBD1 (6 bases). Per germline, CDR1 LNHDA and CDR2 SQIVND (reference sequence). The V end was cut by 1 base, the J end by 6 bases, with 13 bases between. There are 15 residues in the CDR3. DNA for the CDR3: TGTGCCAGTAGTATAGTCGAGGGGGTAACTCAGCCCCAGCATTTT. This sequence encodes CASSIVEGVTQPQHF.

This clonotype was counted at least ten times. The rearrangement links TRBV12-5 to TRBJ2-5, with D uncertain. This CDR3 is 13 amino acids long. Trimming removed 2 bases at V and 1 base at J, with 5 bases between. CDR1 and CDR2 (germline): LGHNT, FRNRAP. The CDR3 DNA sequence: TGTGCTAGTGGTTTGTTCACCCAAGAGACCCAGTACTTC. This sequence encodes CASGLFTQETQYF.

This clonotype was picked up a small number of times. The chain is built from TRBV4-1 and TRBJ1-2; D possibly corresponds to TRBD1 (6 bases). V lost 0 bases and J lost 6, with 11 bases in between. The CDR3 consists of 14 residues. Germline CDR1 is MGHRA and CDR2 is YSYEKL. CDR3 bases: TGCGCCAGCAGCCAAGATACGGGGGCGGATGGCTACACCTTC. It translates to CASSQDTGADGYTF.

The rearrangement joins TRBV15 to TRBJ1-1; D perhaps matches TRBD1 (5 bases). The germline V and J ends were trimmed by 4 bases and 6 bases, with 18 bases remaining between them. This CDR3 comprises 15 residues. Germline V gene data show CDR1 as LNHNV and CDR2 as YYDKDF (reference sequence). The chain's CDR3 is CATSKKGHPSAEAFF. The CDR3 bases are TGTGCCACCAGCAAGAAAGGACACCCTAGCGCTGAAGCTTTCTTT.

This clonotype has at least ten counts. The gene calls are TRBV5-1 and TRBJ2-7, with TRBD1 identical over 7 bases. Germline V gives CDR1 SGHRS, CDR2 YFSETQ. The trim removed 7 bases at V and 1 base at J, leaving 5 bases unmatched. The CDR3 totals 13 residues. The CDR3 loop is CASGDSSSYEQYF. DNA for the CDR3: TGCGCCAGCGGGGACAGTTCTTCCTACGAGCAGTACTTC.

This clonotype occurred a few times. V gene TRBV13 combines with J gene TRBJ2-7, with 8 positions matching TRBD1. Germline trimming cut 6 bases from V and 4 bases from J; bases unmatched to any gene: 2. CDR1 and CDR2 (germline): PRHDT, FYEKMQ (reference sequence). The CDR3 is 12 residues long. CDR3: CASSTGGYEQYF. Here the CDR3 DNA reads TGTGCCAGCAGTACAGGGGGTTACGAGCAGTACTTC.

CDR3 DNA: TGTGCCAGTAGTATCACAACTTGGGGCACTGAAGCTTTCTTT. Translation: CASSITTWGTEAFF. The rearrangement joins TRBV19 to TRBJ1-1, with D unresolved. There are 14 residues in the CDR3. Trimming pared 3 bases from V and 4 bases from J, leaving 12 bases between. Germline V gene lookup returns CDR1 LNHDA and CDR2 SQIVND (reference sequence). Together with reference TRBV19 and TRBJ1-1, the CDR3 gives the full variable domain: DGGITQSPKYLFRKEGQNVTLSCEQNLNHDAMYWYRQDPGQGLRLIYYSQIVNDFQKGDIAEGYSVSREKKESFPLTVTSAQKNPTAFYLCASSITTWGTEAFFGQGTRLTVV.

The rearrangement uses TRBV28 and TRBJ1-5, with D perhaps matching TRBD1 (5 bases). Looked up from germline, CDR1 is MDHEN and CDR2 is SYDVKM. The length of the CDR3 is 10 residues. CDR3 coding DNA: TGTGCGTGGGGGAGACAGCCCCAGCATTTT. Translating it yields CAWGRQPQHF.

This clonotype was counted only a few times. The J gene is TRBJ2-7, the V gene TRBV28; either TRBD1 or TRBD2 may supply D (5 bases each). Trimming left V 0 bases short and J 5 bases short, with 8 bases between. The CDR3 is 13 amino acids. Germline loops: CDR1 MDHEN, CDR2 SYDVKM. CDR3 loop: CASSLWQGDEQYF. The CDR3 bases are TGTGCCAGCAGTTTATGGCAGGGAGACGAGCAGTACTTC.

The chain combines TRBV5-1 with TRBJ2-1, with D uncertain. V lost 4 bases to trimming and J lost 7 bases, with 18 bases between them. Germline values: CDR1 SGHRS, CDR2 YFSETQ. This CDR3 comprises 15 residues. The CDR3 sequence is CASSIVVNSENEQFF. The CDR3 DNA is TGCGCCAGCAGCATAGTAGTAAATTCAGAAAATGAGCAGTTCTTC.